This TCR beta chain was sequenced in a study of T cells in Graves' hyperthyroidism and ophthalmopathy. Overall study findings and caveats: Model-based prediction identified ophthalmopathy a median 6.5 months prior to its onset.

CDR1 is MDHEN and CDR2 is SYDVKM in the germline V gene. Trimming removed 3 bases from V and 8 bases from J, with 23 bases in between. The CDR3 loop spans 17 amino acids. Template material for amplifying TCR beta CDR3 regions consisted of RNA transcripts. Primed by the HTBI set, a first-round RT-PCR was run on the TCR CDR3. TCRdb re-called the multiplex PCR reads with MiXCR, one entry per CDR3 protein. This table holds under 450,000 distinct CDR3 sequences, roughly 14% found once. This clonotype was found many times. The target antigen is unknown. Disease duration under 2 months; hyperthyroidism patients were aged 18 to 65. The blood sample predates any ophthalmopathy symptoms, coming from first hyperthyroidism diagnosis.

The V gene is TRBV28, the J gene TRBJ2-1, with a possible D match to TRBD2 (5 bases). This clonotype originated in a man aged 25-40 years with Graves' hyperthyroidism that later progressed to Graves' ophthalmopathy. The sample consisted of blood. The CDR3 loop reads CASSFGGWSGDRYEQFF. As DNA, the CDR3 is TGTGCCAGCAGTTTTGGTGGATGGAGCGGTGACCGATATGAGCAGTTCTTC. The full variable domain, completed using reference TRBV28 and TRBJ2-1, is DVKVTQSSRYLVKRTGEKVFLECVQDMDHENMFWYRQDPGLGLRLIYFSYDVKMKEKGDIPEGYSVSREKKERFSLILESASTNQTSMYLCASSFGGWSGDRYEQFFGPGTRLTVL.